The source of this T cell receptor (beta chain) is a study of blood T cell repertoires in COVID-19. Whole-study context: Acute and convalescent COVID-19 specimens originated in the United States, Italy and Spain.

Original processing notes: Nucleated cell number was recorded as an estimate derived from reference gene primer amplification. The assay was immunoSEQ multiplex PCR, and TCRdb's table has in-frame clones only and misses some. That table furnishes V, J and clone size, whereas the DNA furnished D and trimming. The data contain about 86,000 clones, around 85% of them singletons. V lost 10 bases to trimming and J lost 5 bases; unmatched junction nucleotides: 15. Germline CDR1 is ENHRY and CDR2 is SYGVKD. This CDR3 has 16 residues. The receptor was derived from a man between 50 and 59 years old with acute or convalescent COVID-19. This chain links TRBV10-3 with TRBJ2-2, with 8 bases that match TRBD1. The specimen sequenced was peripheral blood. CDR3 nucleotide sequence: TGTGCCACCCACCCAGGGGGGACAGGTCAAACCGGGGAGCTGTTTTTT. It translates to CATHPGGTGQTGELFF.